This T cell receptor (beta chain) was recorded in a study of stem cell transplantation in POMP-related autoinflammatory disease. Overall study: Impaired MHC class I-dependent CD8+ differentiation was hypothesized from defective thymoproteasomes. Before transplant: CD4+ naive skewing, low CD8+ proportions, reduced cytokine secretion. General study points: PRAID patients trended toward lower TRB diversity and higher clonality in all analyzed T-cell subsets. Unique TRB V-J gene pairings were limited in number in patients with PRAID.

About this clone itself: What it binds is unknown.

Profiled with immunoSEQ multiplex PCR; TCRdb holds only in-frame clones, not every one. The table shows roughly 70,000 clones, with more than 75% occurring only once. The CDR3 consists of 14 residues. Trimming pared 6 bases from V and 2 bases from J, leaving 8 bases between. Germline CDR1 MNHEY, CDR2 SVGAGI. The chain employs TRBV6-5 and TRBJ2-6; perhaps TRBD1 as D (6 bases). The receptor's source is a human patient with POMP-related autoinflammation and immune dysregulation (PRAID). The graft donor may have contributed some T cells. The starting material was CD4+ T cells from PBMCs, obtained after stem cell transplantation. The CDR3 sequence is CASRQGTGANVLTF. The CDR3 region has the DNA TGTGCCAGCAGACAGGGCACTGGGGCCAACGTCCTGACTTTC.